The clone carrying this TCR beta chain was counted ten times or more. Its antigen is unidentified. The data originate from a study of T-cell reconstitution after alpha-beta-depleted transplantation in children. TCRbeta library construction was performed incorporating unique molecular identifiers. TCRdb reanalysed the PCR reads using MiXCR and keeps one entry per CDR3 protein. The sample contains around 200,000 distinct CDR3 sequences, about a tenth of which appear only once. Points from the study as a whole: Newly produced T cells mostly provided counts and TCRbeta diversity after one year, as hyperexpanded clones declined. Reportedly, alpha-beta T cells present about two months post-transplant originated from several hundred expanded clones of graft origin.

Germline V gene data show CDR1 as SQVTM and CDR2 as ANQGSEA. The junction had 3 bases not matched to a gene; V was cut back by 1 base and J by 6 bases. The CDR3 totals 12 residues. The source material was PBMCs, sampled before TCRalphabeta/CD19-depleted stem cell transplant. This rearrangement joins TRBV29-1 to TRBJ2-7; 7 bases agree with TRBD1. The sequence was collected from a child less than two years old with acute myeloid leukemia, due to receive a stem cell transplant. CDR3 sequence: CSVEGGGGEQYF. CDR3 bases: TGCAGCGTTGAAGGAGGGGGCGGCGAGCAGTACTTC.